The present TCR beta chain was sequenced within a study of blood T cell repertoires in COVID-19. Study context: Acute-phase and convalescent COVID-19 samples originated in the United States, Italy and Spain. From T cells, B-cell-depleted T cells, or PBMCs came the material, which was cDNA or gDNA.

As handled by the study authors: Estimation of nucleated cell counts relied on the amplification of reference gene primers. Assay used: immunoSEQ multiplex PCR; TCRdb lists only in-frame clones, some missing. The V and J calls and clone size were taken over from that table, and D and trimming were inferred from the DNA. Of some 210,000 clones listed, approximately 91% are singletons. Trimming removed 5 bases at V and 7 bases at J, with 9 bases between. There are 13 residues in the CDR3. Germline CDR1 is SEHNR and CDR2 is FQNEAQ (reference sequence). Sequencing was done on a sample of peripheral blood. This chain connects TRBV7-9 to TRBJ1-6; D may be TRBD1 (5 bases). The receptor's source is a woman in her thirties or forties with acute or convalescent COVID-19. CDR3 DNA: TGTGCCAGCAGCCCGGCAGGGAATTCACCCCTCCACTTT. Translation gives CASSPAGNSPLHF.